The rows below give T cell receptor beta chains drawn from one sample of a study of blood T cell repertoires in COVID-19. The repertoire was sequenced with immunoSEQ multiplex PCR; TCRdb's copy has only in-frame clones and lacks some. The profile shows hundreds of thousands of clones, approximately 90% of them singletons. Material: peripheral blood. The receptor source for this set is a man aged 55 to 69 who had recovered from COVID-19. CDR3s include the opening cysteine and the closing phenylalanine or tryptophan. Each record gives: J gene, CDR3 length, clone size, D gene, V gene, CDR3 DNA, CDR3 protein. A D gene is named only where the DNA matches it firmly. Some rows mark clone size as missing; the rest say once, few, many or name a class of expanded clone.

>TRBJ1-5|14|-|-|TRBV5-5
TGTGCCAGCAGCTTGTATAGGGGTGATCAGCCCCAGCATTTT
CASSLYRGDQPQHF
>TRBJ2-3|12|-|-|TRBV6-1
TGTGCCAGCAGTGTCTCCACAGATACGCAGTATTTT
CASSVSTDTQYF
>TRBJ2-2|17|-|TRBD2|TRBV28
TGTGCCAGCAGCGGGGGACTAGCGGGGGCAAACACCGGGGAGCTGTTTTTT
CASSGGLAGANTGELFF
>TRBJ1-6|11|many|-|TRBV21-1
TGTGCCAGCACAACAGCCTTGCCCCTCCACTTT
CASTTALPLHF
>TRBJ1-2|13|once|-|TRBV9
TGTGCCAGCAAACCCCAGGGGAGCTATGGCTACACCTTC
CASKPQGSYGYTF
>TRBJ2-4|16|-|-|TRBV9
TGTGCCAGCAGCGTAAACCCCTCCGGGGAGCGGGACATTCAGTACTTC
CASSVNPSGERDIQYF
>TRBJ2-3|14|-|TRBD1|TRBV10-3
TGTGCCATCAGTGACCGGACAGGCGCAGATACGCAGTATTTT
CAISDRTGADTQYF
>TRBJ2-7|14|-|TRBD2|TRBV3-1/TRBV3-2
TGTGCCAGCAGCCCACGGGGGAGGGCCTACGAGCAGTACTTC
CASSPRGRAYEQYF
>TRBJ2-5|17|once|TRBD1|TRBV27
TGTGCCAGCAGTTTACCGCGCCTCGGGACAGACCAAGAGACCCAGTACTTC
CASSLPRLGTDQETQYF
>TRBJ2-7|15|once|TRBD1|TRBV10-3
TGTGCCATCAGTGAATTCGACAGGGATGGGGACGAGCAGTACTTC
CAISEFDRDGDEQYF
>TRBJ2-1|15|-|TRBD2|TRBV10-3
TGTGCCATCGGGCCGACTAGCGGGGGCTACAATGAGCAGTTCTTC
CAIGPTSGGYNEQFF
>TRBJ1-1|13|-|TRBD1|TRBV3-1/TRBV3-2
TGTGCCAGCAGCAGAACAGGGGGCACTGAAGCTTTCTTT
CASSRTGGTEAFF
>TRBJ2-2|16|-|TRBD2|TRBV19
TGTGCCAGTAGTATTTTAGCGGGGGAACCGACCGGGGAGCTGTTTTTT
CASSILAGEPTGELFF
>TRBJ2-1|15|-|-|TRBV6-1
TGTGCCAGCAGTGATCGACAGTTCCCCTACAATGAGCAGTTCTTC
CASSDRQFPYNEQFF
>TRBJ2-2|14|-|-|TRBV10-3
TGTGCCATCAGTGAGCAGCAGGTCACCGGGGAGCTGTTTTTT
CAISEQQVTGELFF
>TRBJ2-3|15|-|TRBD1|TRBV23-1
TGCGCCAGCAGTTCCGGGACAGGGGGCCCTTATACGCAGTATTTT
CASSSGTGGPYTQYF
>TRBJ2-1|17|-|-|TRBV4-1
TGCGCCAGCAGCCAAGTCTCAGCAGGGGCCAGCTACAATGAGCAGTTCTTC
CASSQVSAGASYNEQFF
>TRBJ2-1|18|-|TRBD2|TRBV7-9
TGTGCCAGCAGCTCCGGGACTAGCCTCCCGAGCTCCTACAATGAGCAGTTCTTC
CASSSGTSLPSSYNEQFF
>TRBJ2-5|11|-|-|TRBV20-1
TGCAGTGTAGCGGCGAGGGAGACCCAGTACTTC
CSVAARETQYF
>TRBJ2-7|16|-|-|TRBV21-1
TGTGCCAGCAGCAAAGACGAGACAGGGGGGCTCGACGAGCAGTACTTC
CASSKDETGGLDEQYF
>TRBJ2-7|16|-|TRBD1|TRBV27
TGTGCCAGCAGTTTCCGCCCCAGGGGGCTATCCTACGAGCAGTACTTC
CASSFRPRGLSYEQYF
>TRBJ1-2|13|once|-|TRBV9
TGTGCCAGCCTTCAGGAGGGGTTGTTGGGCTACACCTTC
CASLQEGLLGYTF
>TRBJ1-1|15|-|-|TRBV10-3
TGTGCCATCAGTGGATCAGGGGCAACGAACACTGAAGCTTTCTTT
CAISGSGATNTEAFF
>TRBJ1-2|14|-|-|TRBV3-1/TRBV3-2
TGTGCCAGCAGCTACAGGGCCGCGGACTATGGCTACACCTTC
CASSYRAADYGYTF
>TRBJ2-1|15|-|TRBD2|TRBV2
TGTGCCAGCAGTCAGAGCGGGGGCTCCTACAATGAGCAGTTCTTC
CASSQSGGSYNEQFF
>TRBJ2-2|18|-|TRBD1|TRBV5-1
TGCGCCAGCAGACCTGGACAGGGGGCAGTTCGGGACACCGGGGAGCTGTTTTTT
CASRPGQGAVRDTGELFF
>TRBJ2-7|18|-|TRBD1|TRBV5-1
TGCGCCAGCAGCTTGGGAGAAGGGGGCAAACTTTTCTCCTACGAGCAGTACTTC
CASSLGEGGKLFSYEQYF
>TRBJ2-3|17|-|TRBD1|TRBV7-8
TGTGCCAGCAGGCAAAGACCCGGGACAGACATATCAGATACGCAGTATTTT
CASRQRPGTDISDTQYF
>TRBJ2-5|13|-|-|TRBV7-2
TGTGCCAGCACGAGAGACAGACAAGAGACCCAGTACTTC
CASTRDRQETQYF
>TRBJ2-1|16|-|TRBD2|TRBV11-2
TGTGCCAGCAACGGACTAGCGGGGGGCCTCTACAATGAGCAGTTCTTC
CASNGLAGGLYNEQFF
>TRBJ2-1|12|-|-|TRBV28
TGTGCCAGCTTCACAGGGTACAATGAGCAGTTCTTC
CASFTGYNEQFF
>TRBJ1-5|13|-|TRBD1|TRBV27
TGTGCCAGCAGTTTGACAGGGAATCAGCCCCAGCATTTT
CASSLTGNQPQHF
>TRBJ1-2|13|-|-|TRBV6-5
TGTGCCAGCATGCGAACCCAGGGTTATGGCTACACCTTC
CASMRTQGYGYTF
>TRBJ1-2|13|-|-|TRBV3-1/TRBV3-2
TGTGCCAGCAGCCAAGGAGGAAACTATGGCTACACCTTC
CASSQGGNYGYTF
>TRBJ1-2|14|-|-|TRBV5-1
TGCGCCAGCAGCTTGGAGCAGGGGAGCTATGGCTACACCTTC
CASSLEQGSYGYTF
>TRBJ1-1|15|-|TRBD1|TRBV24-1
TGTGCCACCAGTGGCCGGACAGGGCTGAGCACTGAAGCTTTCTTT
CATSGRTGLSTEAFF
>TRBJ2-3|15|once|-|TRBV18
TGTGCCAGCTCCCCCGGGACTGGTAACACAGATACGCAGTATTTT
CASSPGTGNTDTQYF
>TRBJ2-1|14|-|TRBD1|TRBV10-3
TGTGCCATCAGAACGGGACAGGGCTACAATGAGCAGTTCTTC
CAIRTGQGYNEQFF
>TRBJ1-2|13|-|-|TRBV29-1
TGCAGCGTTGAGACGTCGGGAGCCGGTGGCTACACCTTC
CSVETSGAGGYTF
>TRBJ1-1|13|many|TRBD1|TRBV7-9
TGTGCCAGCAGCTCGAGACAGGGGGCCACAGCTTTCTTT
CASSSRQGATAFF
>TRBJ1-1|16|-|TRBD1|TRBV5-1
TGCGCCAGCAGCCTCGGAGAATTTACAGGGGTCGCTGAAGCTTTCTTT
CASSLGEFTGVAEAFF
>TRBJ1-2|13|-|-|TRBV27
TGTGCCAGCAGGTCGGGGGGAAGTTTCGGCTACACCTTC
CASRSGGSFGYTF
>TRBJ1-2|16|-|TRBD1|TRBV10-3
TGTGCCATCAGTGAGTCGGCCCCCCGGGACAGTTATGGCTACACCTTC
CAISESAPRDSYGYTF
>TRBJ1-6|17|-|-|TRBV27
TGTGCCAGCAGTTTAAGCCTGGGACTCCGGGACGGCTCACCCCTCCACTTT
CASSLSLGLRDGSPLHF
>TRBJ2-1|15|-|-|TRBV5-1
TGCGCCAGCAGCTTGGACAGTCACAACTACAATGAGCAGTTCTTC
CASSLDSHNYNEQFF
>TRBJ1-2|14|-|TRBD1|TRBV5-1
TGCGCCAGCAGCCAGGGACAGCAAACTTCTGGCTACACCTTC
CASSQGQQTSGYTF
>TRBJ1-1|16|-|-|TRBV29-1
TGCAGCGTTGTCGTCATGGGGAGCCCCACACGTACTGAAGCTTTCTTT
CSVVVMGSPTRTEAFF
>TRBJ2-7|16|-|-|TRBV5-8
TGTGCCAGCAGCCCCTTCCTTCGGACAGCGAACTACGAGCAGTACTTC
CASSPFLRTANYEQYF
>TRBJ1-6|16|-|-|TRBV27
TGTGCCAGCAGTTTAGGGGCCAGCTCCTATAATTCACCCCTCCACTTT
CASSLGASSYNSPLHF
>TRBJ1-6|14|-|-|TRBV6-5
TGTGCCAGCAGTTACGCAGGGGCAGCTTCACCCCTCCACTTT
CASSYAGAASPLHF
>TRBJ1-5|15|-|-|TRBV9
TGTGCCAGCAGCACGGGAGGGTACGGCGATCAGCCCCAGCATTTT
CASSTGGYGDQPQHF
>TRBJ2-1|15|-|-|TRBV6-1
TGTGCCAGCAGTGAGGGGACTTACTCCTACAATGAGCAGTTCTTC
CASSEGTYSYNEQFF
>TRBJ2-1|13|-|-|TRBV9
TGTGCCAGCAGCTTTCTCGACCGGGGTGAGCAGTTCTTC
CASSFLDRGEQFF
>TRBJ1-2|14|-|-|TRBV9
TGTGCCAGCAGCCCAGATCAGGGTGTCTATGGCTACACCTTC
CASSPDQGVYGYTF
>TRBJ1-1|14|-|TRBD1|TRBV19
TGTGCCAGTAGCACCCGGGACAGGGCTACTGAAGCTTTCTTT
CASSTRDRATEAFF
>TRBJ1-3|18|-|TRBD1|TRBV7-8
TGTGCCAGCAGCTTATTCCTAAGCGGGACAGGCTCTGGAAACACCATATATTTT
CASSLFLSGTGSGNTIYF
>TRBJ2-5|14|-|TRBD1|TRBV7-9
TGTGCCAGCAGCATAGGACAGGGGTCGGAGACCCAGTACTTC
CASSIGQGSETQYF
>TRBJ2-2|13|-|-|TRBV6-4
TGTGCCAGCAGCGCGTTTTTTGGCGGGGAGCTGTTTTTT
CASSAFFGGELFF